The 3 T cell receptor beta chains presented below share a single source sample, sequenced in a study of tumor-infiltrating lymphocytes in localized non-small cell lung cancer. Method: immunoSEQ multiplex PCR; TCRdb's copy keeps in-frame clones and lacks some. The sample has 15,000 to 20,000 clones; 80% are singletons. Input material: uninvolved lung tissue not adjacent to the tumor. All receptors come from a human donor with non-small cell lung cancer.

The chain combines TRBV5-4 with TRBJ2-1; possible D gene TRBD2, 6 bases. V lost 3 bases and J 0 bases, leaving 10 bases between the germline ends. Germline assignment: CDR1 SGHNT and CDR2 YYREEE (reference sequence). The CDR3 loop spans 15 amino acids. The CDR3 loop reads CASSYMGGSYNEQFF. Written as DNA, the CDR3 is TGTGCCAGCAGCTACATGGGGGGCTCCTACAATGAGCAGTTCTTC. Full variable domain (rest looked up from reference TRBV5-4 and TRBJ2-1): ETGVTQSPTHLIKTRGQQVTLRCSSQSGHNTVSWYQQALGQGPQFIFQYYREEENGRGNFPPRFSGLQFPNYSSELNVNALELDDSALYLCASSYMGGSYNEQFFGPGTRLTVL.

CDR3 bases: TGTGCCAGTAGTATGGCGGGGGCGACCACAGATACGCAGTATTTT. Protein product: CASSMAGATTDTQYF. The genes are TRBV19 and TRBJ2-3; a weak D match, TRBD2 (7 bases). The CDR3 sequence is 15 residues long. V shed 3 bases and J shed 2 bases, with 12 bases lying between them. CDR1 LNHDA and CDR2 SQIVND come from the germline V gene (reference sequence).

The chain recombines TRBV28 with TRBJ2-6; D not resolved. The CDR3 is 15 residues long. Germline V gene sequence: CDR1 MDHEN, CDR2 SYDVKM. With 4 bases removed from V and 0 bases from J, the gap between germline ends came to 7 bases. The CDR3 loop is CASSSVASGANVLTF. DNA for the CDR3: TGTGCCAGCAGTTCTGTGGCCTCTGGGGCCAACGTCCTGACTTTC.